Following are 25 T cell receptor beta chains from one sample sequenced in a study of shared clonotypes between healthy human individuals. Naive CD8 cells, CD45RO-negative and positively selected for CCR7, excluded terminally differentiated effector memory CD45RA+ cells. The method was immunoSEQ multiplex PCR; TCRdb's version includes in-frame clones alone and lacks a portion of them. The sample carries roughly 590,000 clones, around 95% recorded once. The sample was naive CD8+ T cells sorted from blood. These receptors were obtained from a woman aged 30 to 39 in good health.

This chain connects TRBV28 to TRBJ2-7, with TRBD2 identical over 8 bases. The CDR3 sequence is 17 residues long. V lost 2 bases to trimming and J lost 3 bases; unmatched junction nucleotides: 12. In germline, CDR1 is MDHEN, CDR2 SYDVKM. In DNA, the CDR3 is TGTGCCAGCAGTTTACCCGCTTTTGGGCGGGGGGACTACGAGCAGTACTTC. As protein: CASSLPAFGRGDYEQYF.

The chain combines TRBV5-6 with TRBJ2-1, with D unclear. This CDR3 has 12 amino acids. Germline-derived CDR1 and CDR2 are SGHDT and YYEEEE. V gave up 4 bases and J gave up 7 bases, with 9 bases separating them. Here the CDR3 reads CASSTERNEQFF. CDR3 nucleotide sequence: TGTGCCAGCAGCACAGAGCGAAATGAGCAGTTCTTC.

The CDR3 DNA is TGTGCCACGGACAGGGGGGACACCGGGGAGCTGTTTTTT. It yields the protein CATDRGDTGELFF. The genes are TRBV19 and TRBJ2-2; 10 positions match TRBD1. Germline values: CDR1 LNHDA, CDR2 SQIVND (reference sequence). V shed 10 bases, J shed 3 bases, and the junction held 2 bases outside the gene matches. This CDR3 contains 13 residues.

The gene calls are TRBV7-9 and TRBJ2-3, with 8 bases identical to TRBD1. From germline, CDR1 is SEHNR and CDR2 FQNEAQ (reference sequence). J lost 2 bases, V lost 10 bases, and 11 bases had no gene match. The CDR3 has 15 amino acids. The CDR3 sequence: CATMGDRKATDTQYF. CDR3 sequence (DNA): TGTGCCACCATGGGGGACAGGAAGGCCACAGATACGCAGTATTTT. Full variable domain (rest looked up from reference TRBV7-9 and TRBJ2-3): DTGVSQNPRHKITKRGQNVTFRCDPISEHNRLYWYRQTLGQGPEFLTYFQNEAQLEKSRLLSDRFSAERPKGSFSTLEIQRTEQGDSAMYLCATMGDRKATDTQYFGPGTRLTVL.

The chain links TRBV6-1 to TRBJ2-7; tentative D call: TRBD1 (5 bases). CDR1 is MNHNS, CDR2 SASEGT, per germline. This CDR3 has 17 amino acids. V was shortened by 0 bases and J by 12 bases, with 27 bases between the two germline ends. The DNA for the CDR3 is TGTGCCAGCAGTGAAGCGAGTGGACAAATTAGTTCCCGAGAATCGTACTTC. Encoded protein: CASSEASGQISSRESYF.

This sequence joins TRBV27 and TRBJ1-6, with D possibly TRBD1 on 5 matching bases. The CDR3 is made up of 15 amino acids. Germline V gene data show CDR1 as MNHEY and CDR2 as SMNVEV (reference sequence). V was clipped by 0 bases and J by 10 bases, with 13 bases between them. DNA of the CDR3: TGTGCCAGCAGTTTATCGGCGCAGGGTGGATCACCCCTCCACTTT. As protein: CASSLSAQGGSPLHF.

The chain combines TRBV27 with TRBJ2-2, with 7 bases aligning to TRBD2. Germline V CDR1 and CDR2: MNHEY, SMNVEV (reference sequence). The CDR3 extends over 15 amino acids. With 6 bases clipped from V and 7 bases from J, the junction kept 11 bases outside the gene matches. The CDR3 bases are TGTGCCAGCAGCCAGGGAGCGGGACCCAGCGGGGAGCTGTTTTTT. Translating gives CASSQGAGPSGELFF.

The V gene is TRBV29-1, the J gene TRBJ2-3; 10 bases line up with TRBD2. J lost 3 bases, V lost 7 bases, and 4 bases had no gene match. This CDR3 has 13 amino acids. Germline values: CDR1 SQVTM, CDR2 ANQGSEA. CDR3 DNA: TGCAGCGCTATACTAGCGGGAACAGATACGCAGTATTTT. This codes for CSAILAGTDTQYF.

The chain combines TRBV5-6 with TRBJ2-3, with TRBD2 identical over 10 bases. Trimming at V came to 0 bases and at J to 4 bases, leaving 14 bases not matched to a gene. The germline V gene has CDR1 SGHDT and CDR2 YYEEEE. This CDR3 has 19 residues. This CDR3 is CASSLEFLAGALNADTQYF. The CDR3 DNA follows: TGTGCCAGCAGCTTGGAGTTTCTAGCGGGAGCCCTAAACGCAGATACGCAGTATTTT.

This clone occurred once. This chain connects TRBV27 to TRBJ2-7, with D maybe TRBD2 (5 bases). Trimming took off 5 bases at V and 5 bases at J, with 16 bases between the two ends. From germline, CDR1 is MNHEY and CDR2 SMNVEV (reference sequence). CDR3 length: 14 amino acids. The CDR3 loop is CASSGQAAGHEQYF. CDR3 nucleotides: TGTGCCAGCAGTGGGCAAGCGGCCGGCCACGAGCAGTACTTC.

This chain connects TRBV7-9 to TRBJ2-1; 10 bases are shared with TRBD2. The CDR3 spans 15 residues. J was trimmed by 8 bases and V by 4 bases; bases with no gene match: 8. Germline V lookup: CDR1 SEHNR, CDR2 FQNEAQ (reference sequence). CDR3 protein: CASSSTTSGTYEQFF. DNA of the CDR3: TGTGCCAGCAGCTCAACCACTAGCGGGACCTATGAGCAGTTCTTC.

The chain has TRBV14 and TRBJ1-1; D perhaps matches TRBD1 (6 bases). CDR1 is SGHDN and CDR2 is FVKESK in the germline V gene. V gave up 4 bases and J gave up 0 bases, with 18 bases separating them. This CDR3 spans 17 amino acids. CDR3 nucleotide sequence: TGTGCCAGCAGCCCCGAATACGGACAGCTGATGAACACTGAAGCTTTCTTT. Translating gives CASSPEYGQLMNTEAFF.

The CDR3 coding sequence is TGTGCCACCAGCGATTTTAGCGGGAGCGGTGGTACCGGGGAGCTGTTTTTT. As protein: CATSDFSGSGGTGELFF. V and J are TRBV15 and TRBJ2-2; 9 bases fit TRBD2. J was trimmed by 5 bases and V by 5 bases; bases with no gene match: 12. This CDR3 is built from 17 residues. Germline CDR1 is LNHNV and CDR2 is YYDKDF (reference sequence).

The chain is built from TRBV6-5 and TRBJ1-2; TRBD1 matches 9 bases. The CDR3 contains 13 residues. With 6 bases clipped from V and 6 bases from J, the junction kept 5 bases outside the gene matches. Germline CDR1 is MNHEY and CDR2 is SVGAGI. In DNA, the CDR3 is TGTGCCAGCAGGATGGGACAGGGCGATGGCTACACCTTC. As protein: CASRMGQGDGYTF.

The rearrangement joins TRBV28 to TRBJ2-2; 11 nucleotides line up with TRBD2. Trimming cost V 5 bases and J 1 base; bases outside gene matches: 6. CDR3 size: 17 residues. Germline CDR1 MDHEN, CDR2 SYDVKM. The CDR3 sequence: CASSARTSGLNTGELFF. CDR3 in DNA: TGTGCCAGCAGTGCCCGGACTAGCGGGTTGAACACCGGGGAGCTGTTTTTT.

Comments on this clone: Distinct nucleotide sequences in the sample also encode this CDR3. The CDR3 coding sequence is TGTGCCAGCAGTTTGGGGGGCTCCTACGAGCAGTACTTC. Translated, it gives CASSLGGSYEQYF. The chain couples TRBV27 to TRBJ2-5; TRBD2 might be the D (6 bases). The J call is uncertain, as TRBJ2-7 better fits the DNA end. CDR3 length: 13 amino acids. Germline V lookup: CDR1 MNHEY, CDR2 SMNVEV (reference sequence).

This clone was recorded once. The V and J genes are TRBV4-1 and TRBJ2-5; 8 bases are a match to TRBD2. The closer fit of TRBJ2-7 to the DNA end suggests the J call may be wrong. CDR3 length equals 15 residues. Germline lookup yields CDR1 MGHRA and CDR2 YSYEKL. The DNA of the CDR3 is TGCGCCAGCAGCCAGCGGGGGGCTAATGGTTACGAGCAGTACTTC. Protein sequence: CASSQRGANGYEQYF.

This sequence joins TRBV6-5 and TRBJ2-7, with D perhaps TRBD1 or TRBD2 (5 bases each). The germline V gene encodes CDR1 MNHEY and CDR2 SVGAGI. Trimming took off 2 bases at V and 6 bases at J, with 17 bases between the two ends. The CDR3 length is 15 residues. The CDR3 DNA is TGTGCCAGCAGTTACCGGAGGCTTGGGGACGGCGAGCAGTACTTC. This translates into CASSYRRLGDGEQYF.

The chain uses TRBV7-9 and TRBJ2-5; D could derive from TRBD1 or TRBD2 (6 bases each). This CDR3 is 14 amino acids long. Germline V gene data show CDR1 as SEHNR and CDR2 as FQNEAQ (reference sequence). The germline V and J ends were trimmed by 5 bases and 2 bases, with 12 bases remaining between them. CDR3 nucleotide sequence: TGTGCCAGCAGCCCTGAGGGGGGTCAAGAGACCCAGTACTTC. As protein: CASSPEGGQETQYF.

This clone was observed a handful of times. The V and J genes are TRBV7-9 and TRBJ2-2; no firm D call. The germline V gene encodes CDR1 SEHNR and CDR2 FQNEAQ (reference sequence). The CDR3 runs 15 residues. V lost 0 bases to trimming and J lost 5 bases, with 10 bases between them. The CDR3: CASSLARLGTGELFF. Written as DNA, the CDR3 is TGTGCCAGCAGCTTAGCGCGGTTAGGTACCGGGGAGCTGTTTTTT.

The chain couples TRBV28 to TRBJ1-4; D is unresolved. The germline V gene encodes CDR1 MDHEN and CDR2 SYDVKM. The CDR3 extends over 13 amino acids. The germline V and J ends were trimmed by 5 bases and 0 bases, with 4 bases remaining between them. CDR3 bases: TGTGCCAGCAGTCCATCAACTAATGAAAAACTGTTTTTT. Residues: CASSPSTNEKLFF.

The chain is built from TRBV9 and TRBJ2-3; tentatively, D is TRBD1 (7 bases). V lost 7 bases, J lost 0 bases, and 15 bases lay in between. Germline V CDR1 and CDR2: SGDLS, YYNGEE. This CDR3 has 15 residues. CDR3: CASAQGGGSTDTQYF. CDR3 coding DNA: TGTGCCAGCGCCCAAGGAGGGGGCAGCACAGATACGCAGTATTTT.

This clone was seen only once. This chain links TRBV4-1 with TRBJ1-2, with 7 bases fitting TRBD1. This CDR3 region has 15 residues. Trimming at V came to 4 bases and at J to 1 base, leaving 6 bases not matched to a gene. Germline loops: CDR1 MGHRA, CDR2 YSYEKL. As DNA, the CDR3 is TGCGCCAGCAGCCCCAGGGGACAGAATAACTATGGCTACACCTTC. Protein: CASSPRGQNNYGYTF.

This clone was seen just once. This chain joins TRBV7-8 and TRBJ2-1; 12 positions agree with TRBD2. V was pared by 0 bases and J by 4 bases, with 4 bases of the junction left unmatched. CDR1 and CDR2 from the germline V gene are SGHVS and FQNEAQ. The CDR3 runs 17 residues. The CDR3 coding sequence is TGTGCCAGCAGCTTAGCTGCCGGGACTAGCGGGTACAATGAGCAGTTCTTC. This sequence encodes CASSLAAGTSGYNEQFF.

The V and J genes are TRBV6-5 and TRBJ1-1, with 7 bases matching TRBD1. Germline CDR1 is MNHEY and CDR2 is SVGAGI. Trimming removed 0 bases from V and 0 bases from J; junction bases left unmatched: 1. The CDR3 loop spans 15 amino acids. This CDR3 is CASSYSRGVNTEAFF. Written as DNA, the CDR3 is TGTGCCAGCAGTTACTCCAGGGGGGTGAACACTGAAGCTTTCTTT.